This TCR beta chain originates from a study of cytotoxic CD8 clonotypes in ibrutinib-treated CLL. Study-level background: Among patients, approximately 24 responded partially and 2 completely; about 14 then stayed remitted and approximately twelve progressed after median approximately 72 months.

CDR3 length: 15 amino acids. V shed 4 bases and J shed 0 bases, with 12 bases lying between them. The V gene's germline CDR1 is SQVTM and CDR2 ANQGSEA. This clone was found once. TCRdb keeps only in-frame clones here, not all; method: immunoSEQ multiplex PCR. Of approximately 280,000 clones listed, 65% to 85% are singletons. This receptor was taken from a human donor with chronic lymphocytic leukemia. The sample was PBMCs, taken at disease progression, from a patient treated with ibrutinib. The V call is TRBV29-1, the J call TRBJ1-4; maybe TRBD1 (6 bases). CDR3 amino acids: CSVGKTGATNEKLFF. CDR3 DNA: TGCAGCGTTGGAAAGACAGGTGCAACTAATGAAAAACTGTTTTTT. Drawing the rest from reference TRBV29-1 and TRBJ1-4, the complete variable domain is SAVISQKPSRDICQRGTSLTIQCQVDSQVTMMFWYRQQPGQSLTLIATANQGSEATYESGFVIDKFPISRPNLTFSTLTVSNMSPEDSSIYLCSVGKTGATNEKLFFGSGTQLSVL.